This entry concerns a single TCR beta chain. Its antigen is undetermined. At the DNA level, this CDR3 is encoded by other sequences in the same sample as well. This specimen belongs to a study of shared clonotypes between healthy human individuals. Original analysis: ImmunoSEQ gave junction-only sequences without quality scores, so filtering differed. Produced via immunoSEQ multiplex PCR; TCRdb's table is partial and in-frame only. Clonal size and the V and J genes are those of that table, whereas D and trimming came from the DNA. The sample lists about 680,000 clones, about 90% seen once, with nearly 25% in the top ten. Only CD45RO-negative cells positively selected for CCR7 counted as naive CD8 cells, so terminally differentiated effector memory CD45RA+ cells were excluded. The study, taken as a whole, reports: Non-shared clonotypes had lower generation probabilities than those shared by all four donors. Estimated richness values were generally larger in naive subsets than in memory subsets.

This TCR was recovered from a man aged 25 to 45 in good health. Sample: naive CD8+ T cells sorted from blood.

DNA for the CDR3: TGTGCCAGCAGCGTAGGTCTCGGCAGCTACGAGCAGTACTTC. Protein product: CASSVGLGSYEQYF. This chain joins TRBV9 and TRBJ2-7, with unresolved D. V was pared by 0 bases and J by 3 bases, with 10 bases between. The CDR3 spans 14 residues. CDR1 and CDR2 (germline): SGDLS, YYNGEE.